This T cell receptor (beta chain) comes out of a study of blood T cell repertoires in COVID-19. Here immunoSEQ multiplex PCR was the method, and the copy in TCRdb shows in-frame clones only, minus some. The table has some 70,000 clones, about 82% seen once. The clonotype comes from a woman between 55 and 75 years old with acute or convalescent COVID-19. Sequencing was done on a sample of peripheral blood.

CDR3 protein: CATTPQPGGAETQYF. The CDR3 DNA is TGTGCCACCACCCCTCAGCCTGGAGGAGCCGAGACCCAGTACTTC. The rearrangement links TRBV21-1 to TRBJ2-5; TRBD2, as called in the table, went unchecked against the DNA. TRBV21-1 is designated a pseudogene. The CDR3 consists of 15 residues.